Listed here is a single T cell receptor beta chain. The antigen is not known. This specimen belongs to a study of beta chain features in type 1 diabetes. Study-level points and caveats: Type 1 diabetes patients showed a moderate but significant shortening of TCRB CDR3s in all four CD4+ subsets.

The CDR3 loop spans 14 amino acids. The V end lost 6 bases, the J end lost 4 bases, and 10 bases lay between the germline ends. Germline loops: CDR1 LNHDA, CDR2 SQIVND (reference sequence). The whole isolated RNA underwent reverse transcription, so sequencing captured expressed TCRB transcripts. Generated by immunoSEQ multiplex PCR, the TCRdb table keeps only in-frame clones and is missing some. The sample lists hundreds of thousands of clones; over 12% were seen once. The sequence came from a man younger than 35 with type 1 diabetes. The sequenced material came from naive CD4+ T cells from blood. The rearrangement links TRBV19 to TRBJ2-6, with D possibly TRBD2 on 5 matching bases. The CDR3 spells CASRRVSGANVLTF. The CDR3 DNA sequence: TGTGCCAGTAGGCGGGTTTCCGGGGCCAACGTCCTGACTTTC.